This is a list of T cell receptor beta chains from one sample in a study of T cell clonotyping in hematopoietic cell transplantation. Clones were sequenced by immunoSEQ multiplex PCR, and TCRdb holds only the in-frame ones, with some missing. The sample contains 65,000 to 80,000 clones, 95% to 97% of which appear only once. Sequenced material: peripheral blood mononuclear cells, taken before stem cell transplant. These receptors came from a woman in her fifties or sixties with acute myeloid leukemia. Some clones in this sample may be carry-over from other donors' samples. Both conserved end residues are part of each CDR3. Fields, in order: J gene, V gene, D gene, clone size, CDR3 DNA, CDR3 protein. D genes are given only for firm matches. Only some rows state a clone size, as once, few, many or a class for expanded clones.

TRBJ1-3 TRBV7-9 TRBD1 NA TGTGCCAGCAGCTTACTCGGGACAGGGGGCTTCACCATATATTTT CASSLLGTGGFTIYF
TRBJ2-2 TRBV28 TRBD2 NA TGTGCCAGCAGTTTATGGGCTAGCGGCAGTAACACCGGGGAGCTGTTTTTT CASSLWASGSNTGELFF
TRBJ1-2 TRBV6-1 NA NA TGTGCCAGCAGTGAAGCAAGGGCCAGAAATGGCTACACCTTC CASSEARARNGYTF
TRBJ1-5 TRBV28 NA NA TGTGCCAGCACCACACTTCCCGGGGCCCAGCATTTT CASTTLPGAQHF
TRBJ2-2 TRBV5-1 NA few TGCGCCAGCAGACTAGAAGCGAACACCGGGGAGCTGTTTTTT CASRLEANTGELFF
TRBJ2-7 TRBV6-5 TRBD1 once TGTGCCAGCAGTTACTCCTCCGGGACAGGGGGCTACGAGCAGTACTTC CASSYSSGTGGYEQYF
TRBJ1-2 TRBV30 NA NA TGTGCCTGGAGTGTATGGGAGGGAATTTGGGACTATGGCTACACCTTC CAWSVWEGIWDYGYTF
TRBJ1-1 TRBV7-6 NA once TGTGCCAGCAGCCAGGACCTTTGGGTGGATGCTTTCTTT CASSQDLWVDAFF
TRBJ2-1 TRBV30 TRBD1 NA TGTGCCTGGAGCGCCGGACAGGGGAAAGGAAATGAGCAGTTCTTC CAWSAGQGKGNEQFF
TRBJ2-3 TRBV7-6 NA NA TGTGCCAGCAGCTTAGGACATAGCACAGATACGCAGTATTTT CASSLGHSTDTQYF
TRBJ2-1 TRBV25-1 NA NA TGTGCCAGCAGTGATCCAGGCTACAATGAGCAGTTCTTC CASSDPGYNEQFF
TRBJ1-1 TRBV10-3 NA once TGTGCCATCAGTGAGTCGGTGAACACTGAAGCTTTCTTT CAISESVNTEAFF
TRBJ2-5 TRBV4-1 TRBD2 NA TGCGCCAGCAGTGAGACTAGCGGGGGGGCCATCGAGACCCAGTACTTC CASSETSGGAIETQYF
TRBJ1-1 TRBV6-5 TRBD1 NA TGTGCCAGCAGTGAGGGGACAGTCGAAGCTTTCTTT CASSEGTVEAFF
TRBJ2-3 TRBV30 TRBD1 NA TGTGCCTGGAGGTGGGACAGGGCCACAGATACGCAGTATTTT CAWRWDRATDTQYF
TRBJ2-1 TRBV29-1 NA NA TGCAGCGATATGAGCTCCTACAATGAGCAGTTCTTC CSDMSSYNEQFF
TRBJ2-3 TRBV5-5 TRBD1 once TGTGCCAGCAGCAAGGGACAGACAACAGATACGCAGTATTTT CASSKGQTTDTQYF
TRBJ1-1 TRBV5-8 NA NA TGTGCCAGCTCGAAGGGGAACACTGAAGCTTTCTTT CASSKGNTEAFF